One and the same sample provided the 16 T cell receptor beta chains below, sequenced in a study of TIL therapy for anti-PD-1-resistant metastatic lung cancer. Noted time point: pre-treatment sample, taken before nivolumab and TIL therapy. Sequencing used immunoSEQ v3. Sequencing was performed with immunoSEQ multiplex PCR; in TCRdb, only in-frame clones are kept and a portion is missing. The repertoire holds approximately 40,000 clones, with over 70% as singletons. The sequences come from blood, collected at baseline. All receptors derive from a person between 25 and 79 years old with non-small cell lung cancer.

This clone was seen only a few times. This chain links TRBV6-5 with TRBJ2-1; TRBD1 matches 8 bases. The trim removed 9 bases at V and 5 bases at J, leaving 6 bases unmatched. In germline, CDR1 is MNHEY, CDR2 SVGAGI. The CDR3 length is 13 residues. The CDR3: CARTGQGDNEQFF. The DNA of the CDR3 is TGTGCCAGGACCGGACAGGGCGACAATGAGCAGTTCTTC.

This clone showed up just a few times. The chain combines TRBV7-2 with TRBJ2-7; D ambiguous. The CDR3 consists of 15 residues. The germline gives CDR1 SGHTA, CDR2 FQGNSA. Trimming stripped 2 bases from V and 5 bases from J, with 16 bases between. The CDR3 region has the DNA TGTGCCAGCAGCTTATATGGGCCTCCTGTCAACGAGCAGTACTTC. Residues: CASSLYGPPVNEQYF.

The chain carries TRBV6-5 and TRBJ1-3; weak D call: TRBD1 (5 bases). There are 15 residues in the CDR3. Trimming took 7 bases from V and 0 from J, leaving 13 bases between them. Germline loops: CDR1 MNHEY, CDR2 SVGAGI. The CDR3 sequence: CASTRDFYSGNTIYF. In DNA form, the CDR3 reads TGTGCCAGCACCCGGGACTTTTACTCTGGAAACACCATATATTTT.

V is TRBV21-1 and J is TRBJ2-7; TRBD2 is the table's D call and was not checked against the DNA. TRBV21-1 is assigned pseudogene status. This CDR3 spans 14 amino acids. CDR3 sequence reads: CASSKGLAGYEQYF. The CDR3 DNA sequence: TGTGCCAGCAGCAAGGGACTAGCGGGTTACGAGCAGTACTTC.

The rearrangement uses TRBV5-1 and TRBJ1-4; the match to TRBD1 covers 10 bases. CDR3 length: 15 residues. Germline values: CDR1 SGHRS, CDR2 YFSETQ. V dropped 0 bases and J dropped 5; count of bases not matched to a gene: 1. CDR3 DNA: TGCGCCAGCAGCTTGGGGGACAGGGGAAATGAAAAACTGTTTTTT. Its protein product is CASSLGDRGNEKLFF.

The chain couples TRBV11-2 to TRBJ1-6; D not certain. The CDR3 contains 14 residues. V shed 3 bases and J shed 9 bases, with 12 bases lying between them. Germline-derived CDR1 and CDR2 are SGHAT and FQNNGV. CDR3 in amino acids: CASSLPEGFSPLHF. The CDR3 DNA reads TGTGCCAGCAGCTTGCCCGAGGGTTTTTCACCCCTCCACTTT.

The rearrangement links TRBV7-9 to TRBJ2-6; D is possibly TRBD1 (6 bases). CDR1 is SEHNR, CDR2 FQNEAQ, per germline (reference sequence). V was shortened by 3 bases and J by 0 bases, with 12 bases between the two germline ends. The CDR3 consists of 17 residues. CDR3 sequence: CASSLAGAVSGANVLTF. In DNA, the CDR3 is TGTGCCAGCAGCTTGGCAGGGGCTGTCTCTGGGGCCAACGTCCTGACTTTC.

The chain links TRBV9 to TRBJ2-5; weak D call: TRBD2 (6 bases). V lost 2 bases and J 1 base, leaving 12 bases between the germline ends. CDR1 and CDR2 from the germline V gene are SGDLS and YYNGEE. The CDR3 covers 15 residues. This CDR3 is CASSVKGGIQETQYF. The CDR3 nucleotides are TGTGCCAGCAGCGTGAAGGGCGGGATCCAAGAGACCCAGTACTTC.

This sequence joins TRBV19 and TRBJ1-5; D remains unclear. This CDR3 comprises 14 residues. With 8 bases removed from V and 0 bases from J, the gap between germline ends came to 11 bases. The germline V gene has CDR1 LNHDA and CDR2 SQIVND (reference sequence). The CDR3 region has the DNA TGTGCCAGTCATAAAGAAAATAGCAATCAGCCCCAGCATTTT. Translating gives CASHKENSNQPQHF.

This chain joins TRBV12-2 and TRBJ2-5; the table assigns TRBD2, which was not confirmed against the DNA. TRBV12-2 is described as a pseudogene. The CDR3 runs to 15 residues. The CDR3 DNA is TGTGCAAGTCGCCCCCTCTGTAGCGCTAAAGAGACCCAGTACTTC. Translating gives CASRPLCSAKETQYF.

The V and J genes are TRBV2 and TRBJ1-5; D might be TRBD1 (5 bases). Germline-derived CDR1 and CDR2 are SNHLY and FYNNEI. V was cut by 3 bases and J by 7 bases, with 7 bases left in between. The CDR3 has 12 residues. The CDR3 sequence is CASSEGGQPQHF. DNA for the CDR3: TGTGCCAGCAGTGAGGGGGGACAGCCCCAGCATTTT.

The CDR3 nucleotides are TGTGCCAGCAGTTTAGGGACAGCCAAGACTAGCGGTGATACGCAGTATTTT. Translating gives CASSLGTAKTSGDTQYF. This sequence joins TRBV28 and TRBJ2-3, with 9 bases identical to TRBD2. CDR1 MDHEN and CDR2 SYDVKM come from the germline V gene. The CDR3 loop spans 17 amino acids. After removal of 2 bases from V and 6 bases from J, the junction contained 12 bases not matched to a gene.

This clone was recorded only once. The junction shows a germline mismatch at one end, possibly a read error. The chain joins TRBV15 to TRBJ2-7, with D perhaps TRBD1 (6 bases). Germline lookup yields CDR1 LNHNV and CDR2 YYDKDF (reference sequence). The CDR3 has 15 residues. CDR3 residues: CATSRAGTRAYERYF. In DNA form, the CDR3 reads TGTGCCACCAGCAGGGCCGGGACACGGGCCTACGAGCGGTACTTC. The full variable domain, completed using reference TRBV15 and TRBJ2-7, is DAMVIQNPRYQVTQFGKPVTLSCSQTLNHNVMYWYQQKSSQAPKLLFHYYDKDFNNEADTPDNFQSRRPNTSFCFLDIRSPGLGDTAMYLCATSRAGTRAYERYFGPGTRLTVT.

The chain couples TRBV30 to TRBJ1-5; 7 nucleotides agree with TRBD1. The CDR3 runs 14 residues. The junction had 4 bases not matched to a gene; V was cut back by 4 bases and J by 1 base. The germline CDR1 and CDR2 sequences are GTSNPN and SVGIG (reference sequence). Here the CDR3 DNA reads TGTGCCTGGACCCAGACAGGGAGCAATCAGCCCCAGCATTTT. This codes for CAWTQTGSNQPQHF.

The chain combines TRBV11-2 with TRBJ2-3; 8 positions agree with TRBD1. This CDR3 contains 16 residues. V shed 3 bases, J shed 2 bases, and the junction held 7 bases outside the gene matches. CDR1 and CDR2 from the germline V gene are SGHAT and FQNNGV. The CDR3: CASSLRQGRVTDTQYF. The CDR3 nucleotides are TGTGCCAGCAGCTTGAGACAGGGGCGGGTCACAGATACGCAGTATTTT.

The chain has TRBV27 and TRBJ1-2, with TRBD1 as a possible D gene (5 bases). This CDR3 contains 15 residues. Trimming cost V 0 bases and J 5 bases, with 13 bases left between them. In germline, CDR1 is MNHEY, CDR2 SMNVEV (reference sequence). The CDR3 nucleotides read TGTGCCAGCAGTTTATCGATCCAGGGCATATATGGCTACACCTTC. It codes for CASSLSIQGIYGYTF.